The clone carrying this T cell receptor (beta chain) was counted only a few times. These data come from a study of T cells after yellow fever vaccination. The CDR3 totals 13 residues. Between the trimmed V and J ends, which lost 10 bases and 4 bases, there was a span of 11 bases. MiXCR, applied by TCRdb to the 5' RACE reads, yields one record per CDR3 protein. Here the sample spans fewer than 450,000 distinct CDR3 sequences, approximately 10% being singletons. The source material was PBMCs, sampled on the day of the first yellow fever vaccination. This clonotype was sampled from a young man who received the YFV17D yellow fever vaccine. This rearrangement joins TRBV12-3 or TRBV12-4 to TRBJ1-6; no clear D gene. The CDR3: CATRETYNSPLHF. The CDR3 nucleotides read TGTGCCACCCGGGAAACTTATAATTCACCCCTCCACTTT.